This is a list of T cell receptor beta chains from one sample in a study of CXCR3-negative and CXCR3-positive naive CD8 T cells. No DNA is given; TCRdb re-called the 5' RACE reads and lists each CDR3 protein once. The sample has some 64,000 distinct CDR3 sequences. The sequencing sample was made of naive CXCR3+ CD8+ T cells from blood. The receptor set was obtained from a human donor in good health. Some clones in this sample may be carry-over from other donors' samples. CDR3s include the opening cysteine and the closing phenylalanine or tryptophan. The order of the fields is V gene, J gene, CDR3 protein.

TRBV6-2/TRBV6-3	TRBJ2-5	CASAERSGETQYF
TRBV7-3	TRBJ2-1	CASSLLERGIGEQFF
TRBV4-3	TRBJ2-1	CASSQDPQGQDNEQFF
TRBV29-1	TRBJ1-2	CSVVETGYGYTF
TRBV5-4	TRBJ2-5	CASSLLGLAGEQETQYF
TRBV5-8	TRBJ2-3	CASSKLQPVTDTQYF
TRBV19	TRBJ1-1	CASSMGMNTEAFF
TRBV3-1	TRBJ2-6	CASSQEWDITSGANVLTF
TRBV20-1	TRBJ1-4	CSAKYELLREKLFF
TRBV6-6	TRBJ2-7	CASSYRGGGNEQYF
TRBV7-3	TRBJ1-1	CASSFSGQGRTEAFF
TRBV28	TRBJ2-7	CASSLGQGFDERYF
TRBV7-6	TRBJ2-7	CASSSGQGVTYEQYF
TRBV10-3	TRBJ2-5	CAISDTETQYF
TRBV6-2/TRBV6-3	TRBJ1-1	CASRLGVSEAFF
TRBV5-1	TRBJ1-1	CASRSPRDPRAFF
TRBV27	TRBJ2-5	CASSLLGEETQYF
TRBV28	TRBJ2-1	CASSFPDEQFF
TRBV4-2	TRBJ2-2	CASTGGNTGELFF
TRBV29-1	TRBJ1-5	CSATTGGADQPQHF
TRBV12-3/TRBV12-4	TRBJ2-1	CASSQRTGDEQFF
TRBV7-9	TRBJ2-1	CASGDSSSYNEQFF
TRBV12-3/TRBV12-4	TRBJ2-2	CASSRTLTGELFF
TRBV11-3	TRBJ2-7	CASSLGAQSTHEQYF
TRBV5-1	TRBJ2-7	CASSLGRQDLEQYF
TRBV16	TRBJ1-1	CASSQAQYSEAFF
TRBV12-3/TRBV12-4	TRBJ1-1	CASVAGGEAFF
TRBV4-3	TRBJ1-2	CASSLGEGLYGYTF
TRBV25-1	TRBJ2-1	CASSEYPDRGGTYNEQFF
TRBV12-3/TRBV12-4	TRBJ2-7	CASSGTVSYEQYF
TRBV11-2	TRBJ2-7	CASRSDRSLSYEQYF